The clone carrying this TCR beta chain appeared a few times. Germline V gives CDR1 SGHVS, CDR2 FQNEAQ. The CDR3 covers 16 residues. Trimming stripped 0 bases from V and 1 base from J, with 7 bases between. This sample was included in a study of beta chain features in type 1 diabetes. Sorting with CD45RO/CCR7/CD25/CD127/CD95/CD27 yielded naive, central memory, regulatory and stem-like memory CD4+ cells. Expressed TCRB transcripts were sequenced because the entire RNA isolate underwent reverse transcription. The repertoire was sequenced with immunoSEQ multiplex PCR; TCRdb's copy has only in-frame clones and lacks some. The sample lists some 330,000 clones, roughly 11% occurring once.

The genes are TRBV7-8 and TRBJ2-6; TRBD1 might be the D (6 bases). This TCR was sampled from a woman aged 25 to 39 in good health. Sequenced: naive CD4+ T cells from blood. In DNA, the CDR3 is TGTGCCAGCAGCTTAGCAACAGGGTCTGGGGCCAACGTCCTGACTTTC. Encoded protein: CASSLATGSGANVLTF.